Detailed here is one TCR beta chain. The sample originates from a study of PD-L1 blockade in urothelial cancer. As for the study in general: In terms of prior chemotherapy, patients had received 0 to 3 regimens.

Only in-frame clones appear in the TCRdb table, and some are missing; sequencing was by immunoSEQ multiplex PCR. The sample lists 100,000 to 150,000 clones; roughly 88% were seen once. In germline, CDR1 is SGHRS, CDR2 YFSETQ. Trimming left V 0 bases short and J 0 bases short, with 5 bases between. The CDR3 sequence is 14 residues long. Time point noted: peripheral blood 6 weeks after treatment start. The source material was PBMCs, sampled around atezolizumab (anti-PD-L1) treatment. The clonotype originates from a man in his fifties with urothelial cancer. V gene TRBV5-1 combines with J gene TRBJ2-3, with D hard to call. CDR3 residues: CASSLGRSTDTQYF. The CDR3 nucleotides are TGCGCCAGCAGCTTGGGCAGGAGCACAGATACGCAGTATTTT.